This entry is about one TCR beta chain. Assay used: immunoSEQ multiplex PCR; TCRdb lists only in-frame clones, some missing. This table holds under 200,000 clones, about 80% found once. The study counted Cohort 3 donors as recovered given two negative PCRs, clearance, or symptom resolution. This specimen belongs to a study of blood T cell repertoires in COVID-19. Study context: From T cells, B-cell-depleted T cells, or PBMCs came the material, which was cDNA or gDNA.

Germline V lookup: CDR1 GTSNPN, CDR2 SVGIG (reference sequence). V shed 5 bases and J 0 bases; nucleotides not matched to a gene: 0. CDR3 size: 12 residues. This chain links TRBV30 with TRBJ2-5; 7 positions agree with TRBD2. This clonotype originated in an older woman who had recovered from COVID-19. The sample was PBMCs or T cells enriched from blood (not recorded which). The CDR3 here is CAWGGDQETQYF. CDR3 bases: TGTGCCTGGGGGGGGGACCAAGAGACCCAGTACTTC.